These T cell receptor beta chains were read from a single sample in a study of T cell responses to AZD1222 COVID-19 vaccine. The data were produced by immunoSEQ multiplex PCR, yet TCRdb's version contains in-frame clones alone and is incomplete. The data contain 180,000 or so clones, 90% to 95% of them singletons. Sequenced material: peripheral blood, taken 28 days after the second AZD1222 dose. Receptors originate from an adult who received the AZD1222 COVID-19 vaccine. CDR3s leave out the opening cysteine and the closing phenylalanine or tryptophan. Expanded clones are given a class, and other clones once, few, many or no size at all.

J gene: TRBJ1-1
CDR3 length: 12
clone size: .
V gene: TRBV5-1
CDR3 protein: ASSWGRMNTEAF

J gene: TRBJ1-5
CDR3 length: 10
clone size: once
V gene: TRBV12-3/TRBV12-4
CDR3 protein: ASSFSNQPQH

J gene: TRBJ2-7
CDR3 length: 11
clone size: .
V gene: TRBV5-6
CDR3 protein: ASSLKTWNEQY

J gene: TRBJ1-1
CDR3 length: 12
clone size: .
V gene: TRBV5-1
CDR3 protein: ASSPRTGSTEAF

J gene: TRBJ2-5
CDR3 length: 14
clone size: .
V gene: TRBV12-5
CDR3 protein: ASGLESGGFGETQY

J gene: TRBJ2-3
CDR3 length: 14
clone size: once
V gene: TRBV5-6
CDR3 protein: ASSRRPSGATDTQY

J gene: TRBJ2-7
CDR3 length: 12
clone size: few
V gene: TRBV19
CDR3 protein: ASSIDRAIHEQY

J gene: TRBJ2-7
CDR3 length: 10
clone size: once
V gene: TRBV28
CDR3 protein: ASRRERYEQY

J gene: TRBJ2-3
CDR3 length: 16
clone size: .
V gene: TRBV18
CDR3 protein: ASSPLSRVLPNTDTQY

J gene: TRBJ2-2
CDR3 length: 14
clone size: .
V gene: TRBV9
CDR3 protein: ASSSRGGTNTGELF

J gene: TRBJ1-4
CDR3 length: 13
clone size: .
V gene: TRBV7-9
CDR3 protein: ASSLSGQIPEKLF

J gene: TRBJ1-1
CDR3 length: 13
clone size: .
V gene: TRBV6-5
CDR3 protein: ASSYSRGGNTEAF

J gene: TRBJ1-2
CDR3 length: 12
clone size: few
V gene: TRBV5-6
CDR3 protein: ASSSIYRVHGYT

J gene: TRBJ1-5
CDR3 length: 12
clone size: .
V gene: TRBV19
CDR3 protein: TSEVDRGNQPQH

J gene: TRBJ2-5
CDR3 length: 11
clone size: .
V gene: TRBV10-3
CDR3 protein: AISWDGQETQY

J gene: TRBJ2-2
CDR3 length: 12
clone size: .
V gene: TRBV10-3
CDR3 protein: AISPVTGAGELF

J gene: TRBJ1-3
CDR3 length: 14
clone size: few
V gene: TRBV28
CDR3 protein: ASSSRQFDPGNTIY

J gene: TRBJ1-6
CDR3 length: 12
clone size: .
V gene: TRBV19
CDR3 protein: ASRQFSYNSPLH

J gene: TRBJ2-7
CDR3 length: 11
clone size: .
V gene: TRBV27
CDR3 protein: ASSPDRVYEQY

J gene: TRBJ2-7
CDR3 length: 13
clone size: .
V gene: TRBV7-3
CDR3 protein: ASSLTPDPSYEQY

J gene: TRBJ2-7
CDR3 length: 12
clone size: once
V gene: TRBV4-2
CDR3 protein: ASSRAGKSYEQY

J gene: TRBJ2-7
CDR3 length: 12
clone size: .
V gene: TRBV5-1
CDR3 protein: ASSRGTASYEQY

J gene: TRBJ1-2
CDR3 length: 10
clone size: .
V gene: TRBV6-5
CDR3 protein: ASRLQNYGYT

J gene: TRBJ1-4
CDR3 length: 13
clone size: .
V gene: TRBV2
CDR3 protein: ASSVRTGLNEKLF

J gene: TRBJ2-2
CDR3 length: 14
clone size: .
V gene: TRBV10-3
CDR3 protein: AIAESGLAGVGELF

J gene: TRBJ2-1
CDR3 length: 13
clone size: .
V gene: TRBV7-3
CDR3 protein: ASSPQPTDPEEQF

J gene: TRBJ1-2
CDR3 length: 10
clone size: .
V gene: TRBV5-4
CDR3 protein: ASSQDSRSYT

J gene: TRBJ1-2
CDR3 length: 10
clone size: .
V gene: TRBV29-1
CDR3 protein: SAGQGDYGYT

J gene: TRBJ2-7
CDR3 length: 12
clone size: .
V gene: TRBV6-6
CDR3 protein: ASNTRGGPYEQY

J gene: TRBJ1-6
CDR3 length: 12
clone size: once
V gene: TRBV2
CDR3 protein: ASTVIRVDSPLH

J gene: TRBJ1-2
CDR3 length: 11
clone size: .
V gene: TRBV12-3/TRBV12-4
CDR3 protein: ASMAPGRRGYT

J gene: TRBJ2-3
CDR3 length: 12
clone size: .
V gene: TRBV29-1
CDR3 protein: SVDRRGSTDTQY

J gene: TRBJ2-1
CDR3 length: 16
clone size: .
V gene: TRBV19
CDR3 protein: ASSIKSTSGAYGNEQF

J gene: TRBJ2-7
CDR3 length: 13
clone size: .
V gene: TRBV7-2
CDR3 protein: ASSLAQGTRYEQY

J gene: TRBJ1-2
CDR3 length: 11
clone size: .
V gene: TRBV4-1
CDR3 protein: ASSQVFRDGYT

J gene: TRBJ1-1
CDR3 length: 8
clone size: .
V gene: TRBV29-1
CDR3 protein: SVGLGEAF

J gene: TRBJ1-1
CDR3 length: 11
clone size: .
V gene: TRBV2
CDR3 protein: ASSRRENTEAF

J gene: TRBJ2-2
CDR3 length: 13
clone size: once
V gene: TRBV9
CDR3 protein: ASSVGGVNTGELF

J gene: TRBJ1-3
CDR3 length: 16
clone size: .
V gene: TRBV18
CDR3 protein: ASSPYSRTDTSGNTIY

J gene: TRBJ1-2
CDR3 length: 11
clone size: .
V gene: TRBV5-1
CDR3 protein: ASSLDRGYGYT

J gene: TRBJ2-7
CDR3 length: 12
clone size: .
V gene: TRBV5-5
CDR3 protein: ASSIDSWSYEQY

J gene: TRBJ2-3
CDR3 length: 14
clone size: .
V gene: TRBV24-1
CDR3 protein: ATSDSVTGGTDTQY

J gene: TRBJ1-4
CDR3 length: 13
clone size: once
V gene: TRBV5-1
CDR3 protein: ASSLGSATNEKLF

J gene: TRBJ1-5
CDR3 length: 10
clone size: .
V gene: TRBV18
CDR3 protein: ASSHSNQPQH

J gene: TRBJ1-1
CDR3 length: 11
clone size: once
V gene: TRBV19
CDR3 protein: ASSGDRNTEAF

J gene: TRBJ2-1
CDR3 length: 11
clone size: .
V gene: TRBV25-1
CDR3 protein: ASSSGMIPEQF

J gene: TRBJ1-6
CDR3 length: 14
clone size: .
V gene: TRBV9
CDR3 protein: ASSSPPGQINSPLH

J gene: TRBJ2-1
CDR3 length: 12
clone size: .
V gene: TRBV7-2
CDR3 protein: ASSLVRQGAEQF

J gene: TRBJ1-2
CDR3 length: 16
clone size: .
V gene: TRBV4-2
CDR3 protein: ASSQEGLQQQGNYGYT

J gene: TRBJ2-1
CDR3 length: 10
clone size: once
V gene: TRBV12-3/TRBV12-4
CDR3 protein: ASSPMGQKQF

J gene: TRBJ2-3
CDR3 length: 14
clone size: .
V gene: TRBV27
CDR3 protein: ASSLERDGFGDTQY

J gene: TRBJ2-7
CDR3 length: 14
clone size: .
V gene: TRBV5-1
CDR3 protein: ASSPLAGVLSYEQY

J gene: TRBJ2-1
CDR3 length: 9
clone size: once
V gene: TRBV20-1
CDR3 protein: SLHNYNEQF